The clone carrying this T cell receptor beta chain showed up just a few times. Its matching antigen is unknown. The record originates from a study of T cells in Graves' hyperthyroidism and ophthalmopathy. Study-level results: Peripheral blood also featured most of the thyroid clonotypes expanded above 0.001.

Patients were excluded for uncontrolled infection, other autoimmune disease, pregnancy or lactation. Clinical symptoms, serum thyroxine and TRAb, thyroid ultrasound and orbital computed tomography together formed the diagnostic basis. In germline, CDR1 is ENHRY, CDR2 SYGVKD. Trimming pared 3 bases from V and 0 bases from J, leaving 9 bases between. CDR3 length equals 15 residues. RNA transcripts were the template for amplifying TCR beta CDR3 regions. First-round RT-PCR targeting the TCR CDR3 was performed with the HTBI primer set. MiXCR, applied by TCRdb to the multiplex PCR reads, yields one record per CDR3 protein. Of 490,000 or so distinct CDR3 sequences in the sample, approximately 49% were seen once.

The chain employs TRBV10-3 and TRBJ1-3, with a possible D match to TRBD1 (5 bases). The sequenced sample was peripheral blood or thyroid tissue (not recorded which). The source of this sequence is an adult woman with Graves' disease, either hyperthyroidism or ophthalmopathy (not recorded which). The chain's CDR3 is CAISDAGLSGNTIYF. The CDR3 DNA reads TGTGCCATCAGTGATGCGGGACTCTCTGGAAACACCATATATTTT.